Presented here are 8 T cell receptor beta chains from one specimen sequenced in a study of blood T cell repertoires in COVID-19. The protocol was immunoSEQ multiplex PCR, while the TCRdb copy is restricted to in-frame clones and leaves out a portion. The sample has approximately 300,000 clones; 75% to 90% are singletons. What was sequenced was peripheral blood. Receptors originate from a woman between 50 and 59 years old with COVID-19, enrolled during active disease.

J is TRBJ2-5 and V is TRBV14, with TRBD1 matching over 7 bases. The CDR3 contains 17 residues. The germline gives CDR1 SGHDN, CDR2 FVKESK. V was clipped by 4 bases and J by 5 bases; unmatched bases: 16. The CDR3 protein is CASSPRQGRRVVETQYF. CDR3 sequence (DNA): TGTGCCAGCAGCCCGAGACAGGGAAGAAGGGTTGTGGAGACCCAGTACTTC.

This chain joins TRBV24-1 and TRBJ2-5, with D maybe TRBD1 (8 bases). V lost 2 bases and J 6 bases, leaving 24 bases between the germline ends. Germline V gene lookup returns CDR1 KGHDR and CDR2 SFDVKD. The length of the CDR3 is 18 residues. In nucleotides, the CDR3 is TGTGCCACCAGTGATTGGTACAGGGGGGGAAGGGGCGTCAAGACCCAGTACTTC. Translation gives CATSDWYRGGRGVKTQYF.

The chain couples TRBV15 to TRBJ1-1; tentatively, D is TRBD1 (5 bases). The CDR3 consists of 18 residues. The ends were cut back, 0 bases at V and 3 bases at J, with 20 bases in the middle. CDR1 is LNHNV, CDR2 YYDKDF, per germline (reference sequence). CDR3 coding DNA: TGTGCCACCAGCAGAGATGGGGGGTTATTGAGAGGGCACACTGAAGCTTTCTTT. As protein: CATSRDGGLLRGHTEAFF.

The CDR3 DNA reads TGTGCCAGCAGCGTAGGACTAGCGGGAAATACAGATACGCAGTATTTT. Translating gives CASSVGLAGNTDTQYF. The chain combines TRBV9 with TRBJ2-3; 11 bases fit TRBD2. Germline values: CDR1 SGDLS, CDR2 YYNGEE. V lost 0 bases and J lost 3; bases outside the gene matches: 3. The CDR3 has 16 amino acids.

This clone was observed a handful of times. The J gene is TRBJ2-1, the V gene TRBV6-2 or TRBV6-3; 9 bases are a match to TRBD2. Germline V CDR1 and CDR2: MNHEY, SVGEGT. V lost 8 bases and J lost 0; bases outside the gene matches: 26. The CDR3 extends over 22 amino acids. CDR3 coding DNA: TGTGCCAGCGGCCCGGGACCCGGAGGCAGGCTAGCGGGGACCAGCTCCTACAATGAGCAGTTCTTC. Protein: CASGPGPGGRLAGTSSYNEQFF.

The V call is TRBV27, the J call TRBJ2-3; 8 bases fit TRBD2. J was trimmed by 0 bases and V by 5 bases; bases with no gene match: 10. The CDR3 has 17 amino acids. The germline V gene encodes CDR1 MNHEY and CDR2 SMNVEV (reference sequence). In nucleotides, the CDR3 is TGTGCCAGCAGTCAGTCGGGAGGGGCTCTTAGCACAGATACGCAGTATTTT. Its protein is CASSQSGGALSTDTQYF.

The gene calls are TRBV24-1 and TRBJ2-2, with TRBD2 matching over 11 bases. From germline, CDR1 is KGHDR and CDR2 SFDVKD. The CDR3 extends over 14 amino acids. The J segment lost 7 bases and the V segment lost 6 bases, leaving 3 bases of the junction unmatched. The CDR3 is CATSLAGGVGELFF. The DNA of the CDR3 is TGTGCCACCAGTCTAGCGGGAGGAGTCGGGGAGCTGTTTTTT.

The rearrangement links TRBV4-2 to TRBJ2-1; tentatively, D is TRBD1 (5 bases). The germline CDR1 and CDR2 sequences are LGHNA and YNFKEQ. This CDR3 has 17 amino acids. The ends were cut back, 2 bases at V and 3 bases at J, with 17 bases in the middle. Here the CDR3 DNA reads TGTGCCAGCAGCCAAAGTGTACAGGCCCAGGACTACAATGAGCAGTTCTTC. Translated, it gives CASSQSVQAQDYNEQFF.